These T cell receptor beta chains were read from a single sample in a study of shared clonotypes between healthy human individuals. Sequencing was performed with immunoSEQ multiplex PCR; in TCRdb, only in-frame clones are kept and a portion is missing. The table has about 1,800,000 clones, approximately 94% seen once. Sequencing was done on a sample of naive CD8+ T cells sorted from blood. The receptors were gathered from a man aged 18 to 35 in good health. Both conserved end residues are part of each CDR3. D genes are given only for firm matches. Expanded clones are given a class, and other clones once, few, many or no size at all.

CDR3aa,CDR3nt,v_gene,abundance,d_gene,j_gene
CASSHTTSNEQFF,TGCGCCAGCAGCCACACGACTAGTAATGAGCAGTTCTTC,TRBV4-3,NA,NA,TRBJ2-1
CASSQDGTSGISYVQYF,TGCGCCAGCAGCCAAGATGGGACTAGCGGGATCTCGTACGTGCAGTATTTT,TRBV4-3,NA,TRBD2,TRBJ2-3
CASSLDSPLHF,TGTGCCAGCAGTTTGGATTCACCCCTCCACTTT,TRBV28,NA,NA,TRBJ1-6
CASSEAKYSGEQYF,TGTGCCAGCAGTGAAGCTAAGTACTCAGGCGAGCAGTACTTC,TRBV6-1,NA,NA,TRBJ2-7
CASSQWDRDGYTF,TGTGCCAGCAGCCAATGGGACAGGGATGGCTACACCTTC,TRBV13,NA,TRBD1,TRBJ1-2
CASSLAPITAYTEAFF,TGTGCCAGCAGCTTAGCACCTATAACAGCGTACACTGAAGCTTTCTTT,TRBV13,NA,NA,TRBJ1-1
CASSLRTDSYEQYF,TGTGCCAGCAGCCTCCGGACAGACTCCTACGAGCAGTACTTC,TRBV11-2,NA,NA,TRBJ2-7
CASSLPTDTQYF,TGTGCCAGCAGCCTACCTACGGATACGCAGTATTTT,TRBV7-8,NA,NA,TRBJ2-3
CASSQDGVGNGGGELFF,TGCGCCAGCAGCCAAGATGGAGTCGGGAATGGGGGCGGGGAGCTGTTTTTT,TRBV4-3,once,NA,TRBJ2-2
CASSIGSGTLYEQYF,TGTGCCAGTAGTATTGGTAGCGGGACTCTCTACGAGCAGTACTTC,TRBV19,NA,TRBD2,TRBJ2-7
CASSLTSPVSGELFF,TGTGCCAGCAGCTTAACATCCCCAGTTTCAGGGGAGCTGTTTTTT,TRBV7-3,once,NA,TRBJ2-2
CACLLVNTGELFF,TGTGCCTGTCTACTAGTGAACACCGGGGAGCTGTTTTTT,TRBV30,NA,NA,TRBJ2-2
CASSFRAAGANVLTF,TGTGCCAGCAGCTTCAGGGCTGCGGGGGCCAACGTCCTGACTTTC,TRBV7-9,NA,NA,TRBJ2-6
CASSYSSSGSFYEQYF,TGTGCCAGCAGTTACTCCTCTAGCGGGAGTTTCTACGAGCAGTACTTC,TRBV6-5,once,TRBD2,TRBJ2-7
CASSDFIRTEAFF,TGTGCCAGCAGTGATTTTATAAGAACTGAAGCTTTCTTT,TRBV2,NA,NA,TRBJ1-1
CASSSKTSGHPYEQYF,TGTGCCAGCAGCTCCAAAACTAGCGGGCATCCCTACGAGCAGTACTTC,TRBV13,once,TRBD2,TRBJ2-7
CASSDGTAYEQYF,TGTGCCAGCAGCGACGGGACAGCCTACGAGCAGTACTTC,TRBV5-6,NA,TRBD1,TRBJ2-7
CASSLGQGGEKLFF,TGTGCCAGCAGCTTAGGACAGGGCGGTGAAAAACTGTTTTTT,TRBV7-6,NA,TRBD1,TRBJ1-4
CASSLEKGAIINEQFF,TGTGCCAGCAGCTTAGAAAAGGGGGCAATTATAAATGAGCAGTTCTTC,TRBV7-8,NA,TRBD1,TRBJ2-1
CSAGLYEQYF,TGCAGTGCTGGACTTTACGAGCAGTACTTC,TRBV20-1,NA,NA,TRBJ2-7
CASSQDRQGLYEQYF,TGCGCCAGCAGCCAGGACCGACAGGGACTCTACGAGCAGTACTTC,TRBV4-3,once,NA,TRBJ2-7
CASSPEYPGALTPSTDTQYF,TGCGCCAGCAGCCCGGAGTATCCAGGGGCGCTGACTCCTAGCACAGATACGCAGTATTTT,TRBV5-1,NA,NA,TRBJ2-3
CATSLPPRGVSQETQYF,TGTGCCACCAGCTTACCCCCACGGGGCGTGAGCCAAGAGACCCAGTACTTC,TRBV15,NA,NA,TRBJ2-5
CASSPQGDSYEQYF,TGTGCCAGCAGCCCACAGGGGGATTCCTACGAGCAGTACTTC,TRBV9,NA,TRBD1,TRBJ2-7
CASSPRTGHIGQPQHF,TGTGCCAGCAGTCCCCGGACAGGGCACATAGGTCAGCCCCAGCATTTT,TRBV28,NA,TRBD1,TRBJ1-5
CASSELAGGPLFEQFF,TGTGCCAGCAGCGAACTAGCGGGAGGGCCGTTGTTTGAGCAGTTCTTC,TRBV7-9,NA,TRBD2,TRBJ2-1
CASSSDRGVYQPQHF,TGTGCCAGCAGTTCGGACAGGGGGGTCTATCAGCCCCAGCATTTT,TRBV28,NA,TRBD1,TRBJ1-5
CASSVEASEYNEQFF,TGTGCCAGCAGCGTAGAGGCTAGCGAATACAATGAGCAGTTCTTC,TRBV9,few,NA,TRBJ2-1
CASSQVAGRGETQYF,TGTGCCAGCAGCCAAGTAGCGGGGAGGGGAGAGACCCAGTACTTC,TRBV14,NA,TRBD2,TRBJ2-5
CAMPPRTGATYEQYF,TGTGCCATGCCCCCCCGGACAGGGGCCACCTACGAGCAGTACTTC,TRBV19,NA,TRBD1,TRBJ2-7
CASSLAGGLTSTDTQYF,TGTGCCAGCAGCTTGGCAGGGGGGCTTACTAGCACAGATACGCAGTATTTT,TRBV5-5,NA,NA,TRBJ2-3
CASSYSEGPGEQYF,TGTGCCAGCAGCTATTCGGAGGGCCCCGGCGAGCAGTACTTC,TRBV2,NA,NA,TRBJ2-7
CSVVESISYEQYF,TGCAGCGTTGTGGAGTCCATCAGCTACGAGCAGTACTTC,TRBV29-1,NA,NA,TRBJ2-7
CASSLYTGAYGYTF,TGTGCCAGCAGTTTATACACAGGGGCCTATGGCTACACCTTC,TRBV27,NA,TRBD1,TRBJ1-2
CASSPLGQGEGEQYF,TGTGCCAGCAGTCCTCTTGGACAGGGGGAAGGCGAGCAGTACTTC,TRBV27,NA,TRBD1,TRBJ2-7
CASSLVTGRLETQYF,TGTGCCAGCAGCTTAGTGACAGGGAGATTAGAGACCCAGTACTTC,TRBV11-2,NA,TRBD1,TRBJ2-5
CASSRGGANVLTF,TGTGCCAGCAGCCGTGGAGGGGCCAACGTCCTGACTTTC,TRBV5-4,NA,NA,TRBJ2-6
CASKIRDSFYYTF,TGTGCCTCAAAAATCCGGGACTCTTTTTACTACACCTTC,TRBV30,NA,NA,TRBJ1-2
CASSPVPGWDEQFF,TGTGCCAGCAGCCCGGTCCCTGGTTGGGATGAGCAGTTCTTC,TRBV13,NA,NA,TRBJ2-1
CASSYFATSGHTDTQYF,TGTGCCAGCAGCTACTTCGCGACTAGCGGGCACACAGATACGCAGTATTTT,TRBV7-8,NA,TRBD2,TRBJ2-3